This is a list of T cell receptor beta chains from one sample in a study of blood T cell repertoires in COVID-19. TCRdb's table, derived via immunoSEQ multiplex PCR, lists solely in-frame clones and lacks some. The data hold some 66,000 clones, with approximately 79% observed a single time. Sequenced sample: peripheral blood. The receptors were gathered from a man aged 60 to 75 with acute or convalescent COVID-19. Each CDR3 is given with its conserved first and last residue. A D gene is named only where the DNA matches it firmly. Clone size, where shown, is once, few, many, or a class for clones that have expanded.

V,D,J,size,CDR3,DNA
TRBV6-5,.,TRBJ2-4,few,CASSSPGLKNIQYF,TGTGCCAGCAGCTCCCCCGGACTAAAAAACATTCAGTACTTC
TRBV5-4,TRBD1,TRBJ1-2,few,CASSQPGQGAGYTF,TGTGCCAGCAGCCAACCGGGACAGGGGGCTGGCTACACCTTC
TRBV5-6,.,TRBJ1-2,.,CASSFVTGPRYGYTF,TGTGCCAGCAGCTTCGTTACAGGCCCGCGCTATGGCTACACCTTC
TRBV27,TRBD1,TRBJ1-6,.,CASKARGNRGQGLYNSPLHF,TGTGCCAGCAAAGCCCGGGGAAATCGTGGACAGGGCCTCTATAATTCACCCCTCCACTTT
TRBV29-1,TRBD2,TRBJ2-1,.,CSVEEYTSGGRNEQFF,TGCAGCGTTGAAGAGTATACTAGCGGGGGGCGCAATGAGCAGTTCTTC
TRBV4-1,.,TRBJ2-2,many,CASSQDSRRELFF,TGCGCCAGCAGCCAGGACAGTCGCCGGGAGCTGTTTTTT
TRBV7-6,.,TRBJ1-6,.,CASSLPSPRARGNSPLHF,TGTGCCAGCAGCCTCCCCTCCCCCAGGGCCCGAGGTAATTCACCCCTCCACTTT
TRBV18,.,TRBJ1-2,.,CASSPIVVTENPYGYTF,TGTGCCAGCTCACCAATCGTAGTTACGGAGAACCCCTATGGCTACACCTTC
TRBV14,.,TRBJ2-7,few,CASSQDSYEQYF,TGTGCCAGCAGCCAAGATAGCTACGAGCAGTACTTC
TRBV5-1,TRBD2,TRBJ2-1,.,CASSFGTSGSYNEQFF,TGCGCCAGCAGCTTCGGGACTAGCGGTTCCTACAATGAGCAGTTCTTC
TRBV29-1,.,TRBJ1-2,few,CSGVEGDNGYTF,TGCAGCGGGGTGGAAGGGGACAATGGCTACACCTTC
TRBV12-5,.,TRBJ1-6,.,CASGLAGTNSDNSPLHF,TGTGCTAGTGGTTTGGCCGGGACAAACAGCGATAATTCACCCCTCCACTTT
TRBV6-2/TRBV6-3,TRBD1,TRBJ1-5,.,CASSLTTGGAQPQHF,TGTGCCAGCAGCCTAACGACAGGGGGCGCGCAGCCCCAGCATTTT
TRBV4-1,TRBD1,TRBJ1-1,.,CASSLRQGMNTEAFF,TGCGCCAGCAGCCTTAGACAGGGGATGAACACTGAAGCTTTCTTT
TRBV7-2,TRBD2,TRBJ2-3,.,CASSPHGGAGDTQYF,TGTGCCAGCAGCCCGCACGGGGGGGCGGGGGATACGCAGTATTTT
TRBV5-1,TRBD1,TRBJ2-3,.,CASHGTVQTKDTQYF,TGCGCCAGTCACGGGACAGTCCAAACGAAAGATACGCAGTATTTT
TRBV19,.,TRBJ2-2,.,CASSKNGLQNTGELFF,TGTGCCAGTAGTAAAAACGGACTGCAGAACACCGGGGAGCTGTTTTTT
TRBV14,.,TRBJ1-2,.,CASSQVTANYGYTF,TGTGCCAGCAGCCAAGTAACAGCTAACTATGGCTACACCTTC
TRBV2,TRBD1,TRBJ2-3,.,CASSEGQGGLPGGTQYF,TGTGCCAGCAGTGAGGGACAGGGGGGACTCCCGGGGGGTACGCAGTATTTT
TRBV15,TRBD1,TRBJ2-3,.,CATSRDRATDTQYF,TGTGCCACCAGCCGGGACAGGGCCACAGATACGCAGTATTTT
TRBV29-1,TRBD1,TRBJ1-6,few,CSVGETGVGSPLHF,TGCAGCGTTGGGGAGACAGGGGTGGGCTCACCCCTCCACTTT
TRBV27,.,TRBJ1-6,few,CASRQQGSNSPLHF,TGTGCCAGCAGGCAACAGGGTTCCAATTCACCCCTCCACTTT
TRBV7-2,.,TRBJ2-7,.,CASSSPDRETYEQYF,TGTGCCAGCAGCTCCCCGGACAGAGAAACCTACGAGCAGTACTTC
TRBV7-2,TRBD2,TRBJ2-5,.,CASSAPGLAGEAQYF,TGTGCCAGCAGCGCTCCGGGACTAGCGGGTGAGGCCCAGTACTTC
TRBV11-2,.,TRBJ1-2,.,CASSLDHGGRESYTF,TGTGCCAGCAGCTTAGATCACGGGGGGCGCGAGAGCTACACCTTC
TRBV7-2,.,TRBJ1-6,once,CASSLVWANSPLHF,TGTGCCAGCAGCTTAGTATGGGCAAATTCACCCCTCCACTTT
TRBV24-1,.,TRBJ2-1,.,CATSAPGQGFSSGGSIHEQFF,TGTGCCACCAGTGCCCCGGGACAGGGGTTTTCTAGCGGGGGGTCCATCCATGAGCAGTTCTTC
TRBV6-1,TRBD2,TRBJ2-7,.,CASSSMTSDTYEQYF,TGTGCCAGCAGTTCAATGACTAGCGATACCTACGAGCAGTACTTC
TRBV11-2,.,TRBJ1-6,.,CASSAGTILNSPLHF,TGTGCCAGCAGTGCCGGGACAATTTTGAATTCACCCCTCCACTTT
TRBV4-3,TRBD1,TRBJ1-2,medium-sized,CASSQIAGGRYGYTF,TGCGCCAGCAGCCAAATCGCAGGGGGACGCTATGGCTACACCTTC
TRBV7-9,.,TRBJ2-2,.,CASSLGGARGAGELFF,TGTGCCAGCAGCCTCGGCGGGGCCCGAGGCGCCGGGGAGCTGTTTTTT
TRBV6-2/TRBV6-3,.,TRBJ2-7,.,CASSPSTASYEQYF,TGTGCCAGCAGCCCATCAACAGCATCCTACGAGCAGTACTTC
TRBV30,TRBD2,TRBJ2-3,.,CAWSVLGTTADTQYF,TGTGCCTGGAGTGTACTAGGGACTACGGCAGATACGCAGTATTTT
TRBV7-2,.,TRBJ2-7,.,CASSLVPGSRYEQYF,TGTGCCAGCAGCTTAGTCCCGGGTAGTAGGTACGAGCAGTACTTC
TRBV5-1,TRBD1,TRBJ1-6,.,CASSLQGARDSPLHF,TGCGCCAGCAGCTTGCAGGGGGCGCGTGATTCACCCCTCCACTTT
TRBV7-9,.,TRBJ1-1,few,CASSRSGGGTEAFF,TGTGCCAGCAGTCGGTCGGGGGGAGGCACTGAAGCTTTCTTT
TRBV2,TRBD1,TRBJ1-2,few,CASSQGQGYGYTF,TGTGCCAGCAGTCAGGGACAGGGGTATGGCTACACCTTC
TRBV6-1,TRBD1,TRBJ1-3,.,CASSADRGLRGVSGNTIYF,TGTGCCAGCAGTGCGGACAGGGGCCTACGGGGGGTCTCTGGAAACACCATATATTTT
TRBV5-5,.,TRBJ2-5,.,CASSGGFLQGYQETQYF,TGTGCCAGCAGCGGGGGCTTTTTACAGGGCTACCAAGAGACCCAGTACTTC
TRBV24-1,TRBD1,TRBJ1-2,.,CATSDGPGQGNYGYTF,TGTGCCACCAGTGACGGACCGGGACAGGGGAACTATGGCTACACCTTC
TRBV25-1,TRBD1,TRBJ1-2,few,CASSEQTGTGDGYTF,TGTGCCAGCAGTGAACAGACCGGGACAGGGGATGGCTACACCTTC
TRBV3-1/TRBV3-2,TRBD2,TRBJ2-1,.,CASSHPGRGIYNEQFF,TGTGCCAGCAGCCATCCCGGGCGGGGGATATACAATGAGCAGTTCTTC